One and the same sample provided the 22 T cell receptor beta chains below, sequenced in a study of shared clonotypes between healthy human individuals. TCRdb keeps only in-frame clones here, not all; method: immunoSEQ multiplex PCR. The sample holds about 1.1 million clones; around 77% are singletons and the top ten take approximately 0.9%. Sequencing was done on a sample of memory CD4+ T cells from PBMCs. Subset noted: CD45RA-negative fraction. Receptors were obtained from a man between 18 and 29 years old in good health. Some clones in this sample may be carry-over from other donors' samples.

This clone occurred once. In nucleotides, the CDR3 is TGTGCCAGCAGTTTACACCCGGCAGACGCTTTCTTT. This sequence encodes CASSLHPADAFF. The chain employs TRBV28 and TRBJ1-1, with no clear D. Germline V gives CDR1 MDHEN, CDR2 SYDVKM. The CDR3 covers 12 residues. Deletions cut 2 bases from V and 11 bases from J, with 12 bases between.

In this sample, this clone turned up a few times. The chain combines TRBV14 with TRBJ2-1; 7 positions match TRBD2. With 1 base clipped from V and 0 bases from J, the junction kept 9 bases outside the gene matches. Germline CDR1 and CDR2: SGHDN and FVKESK. The CDR3 sequence is 18 residues long. CDR3 in DNA: TGTGCCAGCAGCCAAGTGCGGGGAGGGGACTTCTCCTACAATGAGCAGTTCTTC. It encodes CASSQVRGGDFSYNEQFF.

In regard to this clone: Other DNA sequences in this sample translate to the same CDR3. CDR3 sequence (DNA): TGTGCCAGCAGCGTAGGATTAGCGGGAGTAAACGAGCAGTACTTC. Residues: CASSVGLAGVNEQYF. This chain links TRBV9 with TRBJ2-7, with 9 bases aligning to TRBD2. The CDR3 totals 15 residues. Germline CDR1 and CDR2: SGDLS and YYNGEE. V was clipped by 0 bases and J by 5 bases; unmatched bases: 6.

The chain recombines TRBV28 with TRBJ2-1, with no clear D. The CDR3 covers 12 residues. The germline CDR1 and CDR2 sequences are MDHEN and SYDVKM. Between the trimmed V and J ends, which lost 5 bases and 10 bases, there was a span of 12 bases. DNA for the CDR3: TGTGCCAGCAGTCCCCCGGGCCAGGAGCAGTTCTTC. This encodes CASSPPGQEQFF. The full variable domain, completed using reference TRBV28 and TRBJ2-1, is DVKVTQSSRYLVKRTGEKVFLECVQDMDHENMFWYRQDPGLGLRLIYFSYDVKMKEKGDIPEGYSVSREKKERFSLILESASTNQTSMYLCASSPPGQEQFFGPGTRLTVL.

Only a few counts were recorded for this clone. V and J are TRBV7-7 and TRBJ1-5, with D possibly TRBD1 on 6 matching bases. Trimming took 5 bases from V and 7 from J, leaving 18 bases between them. This CDR3 is built from 15 residues. The germline gives CDR1 SSHAT, CDR2 FNYEAQ (reference sequence). The CDR3 protein is CASSNSYREYQPQHF. CDR3 sequence (DNA): TGTGCCAGCAGCAACTCCTACAGGGAATACCAGCCCCAGCATTTT. Variable domain in full (rest from reference TRBV7-7 and TRBJ1-5): GAGVSQSPRYKVTKRGQDVTLRCDPISSHATLYWYQQALGQGPEFLTYFNYEAQPDKSGLPSDRFSAERPEGSISTLTIQRTEQRDSAMYRCASSNSYREYQPQHFGDGTRLSIL.

CDR3: CASRGASYEQYF. CDR3 sequence (DNA): TGTGCCAGCAGGGGAGCGAGTTACGAGCAGTACTTC. This rearrangement joins TRBV7-2 to TRBJ2-7, with D perhaps TRBD2 (5 bases). The CDR3 is made up of 12 amino acids. The V end lost 6 bases, the J end lost 4 bases, and 10 bases lay between the germline ends. Germline values: CDR1 SGHTA, CDR2 FQGNSA.

This chain joins TRBV15 and TRBJ1-4; no firm D call. V was trimmed by 1 base and J by 8 bases, leaving 11 bases between them. Germline V gives CDR1 LNHNV, CDR2 YYDKDF (reference sequence). The CDR3 spans 14 residues. CDR3: CATSRGRIEEKLFF. The DNA of the CDR3 is TGTGCCACCAGCAGAGGGAGGATAGAAGAAAAACTGTTTTTT.

The V gene is TRBV30, the J gene TRBJ2-7; 12 bases are shared with TRBD2. This CDR3 has 15 residues. Germline V gene lookup returns CDR1 GTSNPN and CDR2 SVGIG (reference sequence). V dropped 0 bases and J dropped 7; count of bases not matched to a gene: 7. The CDR3 coding sequence is TGTGCCTGGAGTGTAAGTGGGACTAGCGGGCTGGAGCAGTACTTC. This codes for CAWSVSGTSGLEQYF. Together with reference TRBV30 and TRBJ2-7, the CDR3 gives the full variable domain: SQTIHQWPATLVQPVGSPLSLECTVEGTSNPNLYWYRQAAGRGLQLLFYSVGIGQISSEVPQNLSASRPQDRQFILSSKKLLLSDSGFYLCAWSVSGTSGLEQYFGPGTRLTVT.

The DNA of the CDR3 is TGTGCCAGCAGCCAAGAAGGGTCTGCGATGACTGGCGTGACTGAGCAGTTCTTC. Protein product: CASSQEGSAMTGVTEQFF. The rearrangement joins TRBV4-2 to TRBJ2-1; D is unclear. This CDR3 comprises 18 residues. V was cut by 0 bases and J by 9 bases, with 24 bases left in between. The germline gives CDR1 LGHNA, CDR2 YNFKEQ.

The chain links TRBV7-9 to TRBJ1-1; D gene ambiguous. Germline-derived CDR1 and CDR2 are SEHNR and FQNEAQ (reference sequence). The CDR3 loop spans 11 amino acids. V gave up 1 base and J gave up 9 bases, with 6 bases separating them. Written as DNA, the CDR3 is TGTGCCAGCAGCTTAGGGGGAAAAGCTTTCTTT. Amino acid sequence: CASSLGGKAFF.

This chain links TRBV28 with TRBJ2-5; 7 bases line up with TRBD2. The length of the CDR3 is 14 residues. CDR1 MDHEN and CDR2 SYDVKM come from the germline V gene. V was pared by 7 bases and J by 5 bases, with 10 bases of the junction left unmatched. CDR3 in amino acids: CASMWGGRAETQYF. The CDR3 nucleotides are TGTGCCAGCATGTGGGGCGGGAGAGCGGAGACCCAGTACTTC.

The rearrangement links TRBV5-1 to TRBJ2-3; 8 bases line up with TRBD2. Germline CDR1 and CDR2: SGHRS and YFSETQ. The V segment lost 1 base and the J segment 3 bases; nucleotides outside the gene matches: 4. The length of the CDR3 is 15 residues. CDR3 sequence (DNA): TGCGCCAGCAGCTTGCAAGCGGGAGTTACAGATACGCAGTATTTT. Translated: CASSLQAGVTDTQYF.

V is TRBV7-2 and J is TRBJ2-5; no clear D gene. CDR3 length: 14 residues. Trimming cost V 1 base and J 7 bases, with 13 bases left between them. CDR1 is SGHTA and CDR2 is FQGNSA in the germline V gene. The DNA of the CDR3 is TGTGCCAGCAGCTTAGATAGGGTGTTACGGACCCAGTACTTC. Its translation is CASSLDRVLRTQYF.

CDR3 sequence: CASSLAGRGPFGEAFF. Written as DNA, the CDR3 is TGTGCCAGCAGCTTGGCGGGCAGGGGGCCGTTCGGTGAAGCTTTCTTT. This chain uses TRBV5-6 with TRBJ1-1, with 8 bases fitting TRBD1. V dropped 0 bases and J dropped 7; count of bases not matched to a gene: 11. Germline-derived CDR1 and CDR2 are SGHDT and YYEEEE. This CDR3 is 16 amino acids long.

The rearrangement joins TRBV28 to TRBJ1-2, with a tentative D call TRBD1 (6 bases). With 8 bases removed from V and 2 bases from J, the gap between germline ends came to 24 bases. Germline values: CDR1 MDHEN, CDR2 SYDVKM. The CDR3 has 17 residues. CDR3 bases: TGTGCCAGCTCTAGAGGCGGGGCAGGGGAACGCAACTATGGCTACACCTTC. This encodes CASSRGGAGERNYGYTF.

V and J are TRBV2 and TRBJ2-7, with 7 positions matching TRBD1. With 8 bases clipped from V and 6 bases from J, the junction kept 10 bases outside the gene matches. This CDR3 spans 13 amino acids. Germline V gene data show CDR1 as SNHLY and CDR2 as FYNNEI. As DNA, the CDR3 is TGTGCCAGCGAAAGAGACAGGGCCAGCGAGCAGTACTTC. It specifies CASERDRASEQYF.

In its sample, this clone was seen a few times. The chain combines TRBV9 with TRBJ1-5; D unresolved. Germline loops: CDR1 SGDLS, CDR2 YYNGEE. The CDR3 is 13 amino acids. V dropped 3 bases and J dropped 5 bases, with 9 bases sitting between them. CDR3 sequence (DNA): TGTGCCAGCAGCGCCGGCCTGGATCAGCCCCAGCATTTT. Amino acids: CASSAGLDQPQHF. Combining the CDR3 with reference TRBV9 and TRBJ1-5 gives the whole variable domain DSGVTQTPKHLITATGQRVTLRCSPRSGDLSVYWYQQSLDQGLQFLIQYYNGEERAKGNILERFSAQQFPDLHSELNLSSLELGDSALYFCASSAGLDQPQHFGDGTRLSIL.

There are a few counts of this clone. The rearrangement links TRBV20-1 to TRBJ2-7; D gene uncertain. The CDR3 is 10 amino acids. Deletions cut 6 bases from V and 6 bases from J, with 9 bases between. Germline V gene lookup returns CDR1 DFQATT and CDR2 SNEGSKA (reference sequence). The CDR3 is CSANVVEQYF. CDR3 in DNA: TGCAGTGCAAACGTCGTCGAGCAGTACTTC.

The chain links TRBV20-1 to TRBJ2-7; D is perhaps TRBD2 (6 bases). V was clipped by 6 bases and J by 8 bases, with 14 bases between them. CDR1 and CDR2 (germline): DFQATT, SNEGSKA (reference sequence). The CDR3 contains 11 residues. The CDR3 coding sequence is TGCAGTGCCTACTTAGCGGTCCAGCAGTACTTC. Translation gives CSAYLAVQQYF.

This clone was counted between two and nine times. V gene TRBV11-3 combines with J gene TRBJ1-1; TRBD1 matches at 7 bases. Germline lookup yields CDR1 SGHNT and CDR2 YENEEA. The V gene end was trimmed by 5 bases and the J gene end by 3 bases; junction bases not matched to a gene: 6. There are 14 residues in the CDR3. This CDR3 is CASSREGADTEAFF. The CDR3 coding sequence is TGTGCCAGCAGCCGAGAGGGGGCGGACACTGAAGCTTTCTTT.

This clone was recorded a few times. The V and J genes are TRBV11-2 and TRBJ1-2; perhaps TRBD1 as D (6 bases). V dropped 1 base and J dropped 8 bases, with 14 bases sitting between them. Germline loops: CDR1 SGHAT, CDR2 FQNNGV. The length of the CDR3 is 14 residues. The CDR3 region has the DNA TGTGCCAGCAGCTTAGGAGGGGGAATGAGGGGCTACACCTTC. Translation: CASSLGGGMRGYTF.

This clone was observed once. This sequence joins TRBV19 and TRBJ2-3, with 8 bases fitting TRBD2. Unmatched junction bases numbered 9, after V lost 5 bases and J lost 5 bases. The CDR3 totals 15 residues. Germline V gene data show CDR1 as LNHDA and CDR2 as SQIVND (reference sequence). CDR3 DNA: TGTGCCAGTAGTGCCCGCGGTAGCGGGAAAGATACGCAGTATTTT. Protein: CASSARGSGKDTQYF.